The 2 T cell receptor beta chains presented below share a single source sample, sequenced in a study of T cell repertoires in cytomegalovirus infection. TCRdb re-called the reads through MiXCR, storing one row per CDR3 protein. This table holds around 900,000 distinct CDR3 sequences, more than 25% found once. For these TCRs, the target antigens are not known. This sample comprised cultured CD8+ T cells from PBMCs, obtained from culture after CMV antigen stimulation. The receptors were gathered from a human donor in good health (CMV status not recorded). Some clones in this sample may be carry-over from other donors' samples.

The chain recombines TRBV7-6 with TRBJ1-5; 8 nucleotides line up with TRBD1. Germline assignment: CDR1 SGHVS and CDR2 FNYEAQ. V was pared by 5 bases and J by 6 bases, with 9 bases of the junction left unmatched. CDR3 length: 15 amino acids. The CDR3 DNA sequence: TGTGCCAGCAGCCCCGGACAGGGAGAAGGTCAGCCCCAGCATTTT. Its protein is CASSPGQGEGQPQHF.

This clonotype has a handful of counts. The rearrangement uses TRBV6-1 and TRBJ2-1; 12 bases map to TRBD2. This CDR3 is built from 16 residues. From germline, CDR1 is MNHNS and CDR2 SASEGT. After removal of 6 bases from V and 7 bases from J, the junction contained 10 bases not matched to a gene. Written as DNA, the CDR3 is TGTGCCAGCAGACTAAGACTAGCGGGGGAAGGTAATGAGCAGTTCTTC. Translation: CASRLRLAGEGNEQFF.